The 16 T cell receptor beta chains given below trace back to one sample, sequenced in a study of response to subunit inactivated influenza vaccine. TCRdb re-derived calls from the RT-PCR reads in MiXCR, one entry per CDR3 protein. The repertoire holds about 240,000 distinct CDR3 sequences, with 12% as singletons. This specimen consisted of non-naive T cells sorted from PBMCs, obtained approximately 15 days before vaccination. The receptors originated from a man over 45 who received an inactivated influenza vaccine.

CDR3 residues: CASSLLALFRSGWRQPQHF. DNA of the CDR3: TGTGCCAGCAGTTTATTGGCGTTATTTAGGTCGGGGTGGAGGCAGCCCCAGCATTTT. The rearrangement links TRBV28 to TRBJ1-5, with D uncertain. Germline CDR1 MDHEN, CDR2 SYDVKM. V shed 1 base and J shed 7 bases, with 26 bases lying between them. The CDR3 is made up of 19 amino acids.

The chain has TRBV27 and TRBJ1-1; D gene unclear. The CDR3 contains 15 residues. The V and J ends lost 7 bases and 4 bases respectively, with 19 bases between them. Germline V CDR1 and CDR2: MNHEY, SMNVEV (reference sequence). DNA of the CDR3: TGTGCCAGCAATTCACTCGGAGGAACTCTCACTGAAGCTTTCTTT. Its translation is CASNSLGGTLTEAFF.

The chain combines TRBV6-1 with TRBJ1-2, with a weak D call TRBD1 (5 bases). The CDR3 consists of 14 residues. V lost 6 bases to trimming and J lost 3 bases, with 14 bases between them. Looked up from germline, CDR1 is MNHNS and CDR2 is SASEGT. Here the CDR3 reads CASRGLREHYGYTF. The CDR3 DNA is TGTGCCAGCAGGGGACTCCGGGAACACTATGGCTACACCTTC.

This clonotype was observed at least ten times. This rearrangement joins TRBV12-3 or TRBV12-4 to TRBJ1-1; TRBD1 matches 8 bases. Germline trimming cut 6 bases from V and 5 bases from J; bases unmatched to any gene: 8. The CDR3 extends over 14 amino acids. For the CDR3, the DNA is TGTGCCAGCAGGACCGGGACAGGAGGGACTGAAGCTTTCTTT. This translates into CASRTGTGGTEAFF.

This rearrangement joins TRBV25-1 to TRBJ2-7; 10 nucleotides agree with TRBD2. This CDR3 comprises 16 residues. Trimming removed 3 bases from V and 3 bases from J; junction bases left unmatched: 8. Germline V gene sequence: CDR1 MGHDK, CDR2 SYGVNS. The chain's CDR3 is CASSDQAGGGNYEQYF. In nucleotides, the CDR3 is TGTGCCAGCAGTGACCAAGCGGGAGGGGGGAACTACGAGCAGTACTTC.

This clonotype was observed a few times. The rearrangement joins TRBV7-6 to TRBJ2-5; D is unresolved. CDR3 length equals 13 residues. Germline CDR1 and CDR2: SGHVS and FNYEAQ. V dropped 5 bases and J dropped 2 bases, with 9 bases sitting between them. The CDR3 spells CASSLDKQETQYF. Written as DNA, the CDR3 is TGTGCCAGCAGCCTCGACAAGCAAGAGACCCAGTACTTC.

This clonotype was found many times. The chain combines TRBV11-2 with TRBJ2-1; D possibly corresponds to TRBD2 (6 bases). Germline lookup yields CDR1 SGHAT and CDR2 FQNNGV. CDR3 size: 14 residues. Trimming pared 6 bases from V and 5 bases from J, leaving 14 bases between. The CDR3 nucleotides are TGTGCCAGCAGGCCTGGGACTGGAAACAATGAGCAGTTCTTC. This translates into CASRPGTGNNEQFF.

The chain has TRBV28 and TRBJ2-7, with 8 bases matching TRBD2. The germline V gene has CDR1 MDHEN and CDR2 SYDVKM. V shed 5 bases, J shed 2 bases, and the junction held 11 bases outside the gene matches. CDR3 size: 16 residues. The CDR3: CASSPPLVAGPYEQYF. The CDR3 DNA sequence: TGTGCCAGCAGTCCCCCCCTGGTAGCGGGGCCCTACGAGCAGTACTTC.

This clonotype was detected only a few times. The CDR3 protein is CASSFSMVGASTDTQYF. DNA for the CDR3: TGTGCCAGCAGTTTTAGTATGGTGGGTGCTAGCACAGATACGCAGTATTTT. The chain is built from TRBV12-3 or TRBV12-4 and TRBJ2-3; D uncertain. The CDR3 extends over 17 amino acids. Trimming took 3 bases from V and 0 from J, leaving 16 bases between them.

This chain connects TRBV5-4 to TRBJ2-1; D unclear. Germline lookup yields CDR1 SGHNT and CDR2 YYREEE (reference sequence). Trimming shortened V by 4 bases and J by 1 base, and 6 bases separated the two germline ends. The CDR3 consists of 13 residues. CDR3 sequence (DNA): TGTGCCAGCAGCACAGAATCCTACAATGAGCAGTTCTTC. It translates to CASSTESYNEQFF.

J is TRBJ2-2 and V is TRBV7-2; TRBD2 matches 9 bases. Trimming took 0 bases from V and 9 from J; bases not matched to a gene: 2. This CDR3 spans 14 amino acids. Germline V CDR1 and CDR2: SGHTA, FQGNSA. In nucleotides, the CDR3 is TGTGCCAGCAGCTTAGCAAGCGGGAGGAGGGAGCTGTTTTTT. Translation gives CASSLASGRRELFF.

The CDR3 DNA sequence: TGTGCCAGCAGTTTTTCTTGGGGGGTCGGTGACACTGAAGCTTTCTTT. Translated: CASSFSWGVGDTEAFF. The rearrangement joins TRBV12-3 or TRBV12-4 to TRBJ1-1; possible D gene TRBD1, 5 bases. CDR3 size: 16 residues. Trimming stripped 3 bases from V and 3 bases from J, with 17 bases between.

V and J are TRBV6-1 and TRBJ2-7; D is unclear. Trimming cost V 4 bases and J 3 bases, with 10 bases left between them. The CDR3 has 13 residues. Germline CDR1 is MNHNS and CDR2 is SASEGT. DNA of the CDR3: TGTGCCAGCAGTGTCCGGGTTCACTACGAGCAGTACTTC. Translating it yields CASSVRVHYEQYF.

This clonotype was found many times. V gene TRBV5-1 combines with J gene TRBJ1-6, with 7 bases that match TRBD1. The germline CDR1 and CDR2 sequences are SGHRS and YFSETQ. V trimming: 7 bases; J trimming: 7 bases; junction bases outside the gene matches: 32. The CDR3 runs to 22 residues. The CDR3 DNA is TGCGCCAGCCCACTGGGGACAGACCTACCCTCTAGCGATCCGGGTTCGAATTCACCCCTCCACTTT. It encodes CASPLGTDLPSSDPGSNSPLHF.

V gene TRBV5-1 combines with J gene TRBJ2-7; TRBD2 matches at 8 bases. The CDR3 has 15 amino acids. With 0 bases clipped from V and 2 bases from J, the junction kept 4 bases outside the gene matches. Per germline, CDR1 SGHRS and CDR2 YFSETQ. CDR3 in amino acids: CASSLDKLAAYEQYF. The DNA of the CDR3 is TGCGCCAGCAGCTTGGACAAACTAGCGGCCTACGAGCAGTACTTC.

The CDR3 coding sequence is TGTGCCAGCAGTTACTGGCCATCCGCAAGGGAGACCCAGTACTTC. Its translation: CASSYWPSARETQYF. The chain carries TRBV6-5 and TRBJ2-5, with D unclear. The V and J ends lost 1 base and 5 bases respectively, with 14 bases between them. The CDR3 has 15 residues. The germline CDR1 and CDR2 sequences are MNHEY and SVGAGI.